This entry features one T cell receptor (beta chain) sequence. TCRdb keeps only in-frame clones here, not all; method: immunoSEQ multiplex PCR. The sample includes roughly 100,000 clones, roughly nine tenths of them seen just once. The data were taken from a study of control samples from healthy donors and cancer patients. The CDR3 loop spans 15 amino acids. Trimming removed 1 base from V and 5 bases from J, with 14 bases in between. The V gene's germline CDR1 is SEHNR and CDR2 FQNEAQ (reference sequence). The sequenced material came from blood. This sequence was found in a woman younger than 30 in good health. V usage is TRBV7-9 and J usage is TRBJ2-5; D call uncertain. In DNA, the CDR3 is TGTGCCAGCAGCTTAGAGTTAGGGATCTGGGAGACCCAGTACTTC. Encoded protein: CASSLELGIWETQYF.